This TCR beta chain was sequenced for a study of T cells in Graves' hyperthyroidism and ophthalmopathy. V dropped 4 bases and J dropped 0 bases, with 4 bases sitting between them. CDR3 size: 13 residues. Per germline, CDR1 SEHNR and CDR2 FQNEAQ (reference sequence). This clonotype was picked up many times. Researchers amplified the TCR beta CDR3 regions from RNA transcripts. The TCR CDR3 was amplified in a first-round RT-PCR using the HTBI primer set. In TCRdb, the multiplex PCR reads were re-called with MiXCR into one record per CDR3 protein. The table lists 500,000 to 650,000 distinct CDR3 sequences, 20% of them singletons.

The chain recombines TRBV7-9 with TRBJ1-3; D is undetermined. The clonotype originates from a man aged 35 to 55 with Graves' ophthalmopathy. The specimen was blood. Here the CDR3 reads CASSSYSGNTIYF. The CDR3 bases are TGTGCCAGCAGCTCCTACTCTGGAAACACCATATATTTT.